This TCR beta chain was sequenced for a study of neoadjuvant anti-PD-1 for oral cavity cancer. The V and J ends lost 6 bases and 7 bases respectively, with 21 bases between them. Germline lookup yields CDR1 MNHNY and CDR2 SVGAGI (reference sequence). There are 16 residues in the CDR3. This clone turned up a few times. The table came from immunoSEQ multiplex PCR; TCRdb's copy has only in-frame clones and leaves some out. The top ten clones hold roughly 27% of a sample with approximately 7,200 clones, roughly 45% of them seen once. The V gene is TRBV6-6, the J gene TRBJ1-4; TRBD1 might be the D (5 bases). The sequence was collected from a person aged 40 to 85 with oral cavity squamous cell carcinoma. Sequencing used tumor tissue, obtained before nivolumab (anti-PD-1) treatment. The CDR3 loop is CASSYGVVRRGEKLFF. The CDR3 nucleotides are TGTGCCAGCAGCTACGGGGTGGTCAGGAGGGGTGAAAAACTGTTTTTT.